A single sample is the source of the 21 T cell receptor beta chains below, sequenced in a study of CD8 T cells in ankylosing spondylitis. Notes on the study in general: Characteristic, it appeared, of ankylosing spondylitis blood was a TCR beta motif of roughly eight highly homologous variants.

TCRdb re-derived calls from the 5' RACE reads in MiXCR, one entry per CDR3 protein. Of approximately 300,000 distinct CDR3 sequences in the sample, 8% were seen once. Their cognate antigens are unknown. The sequencing input was blood, either unsorted or a sorted T cell fraction (not recorded which). The receptors come from a male donor with ankylosing spondylitis.

This clonotype was picked up many times. CDR3 loop: CASSSTIGVNEQYF. Here the CDR3 DNA reads TGTGCCAGCAGCTCTACCATCGGAGTTAACGAGCAGTACTTC. The chain couples TRBV21-1 to TRBJ2-7. TRBV21-1 is termed a pseudogene. The CDR3 runs to 14 residues.

There are a few counts of this clonotype. The rearrangement uses TRBV4-2 and TRBJ2-7; 7 bases are shared with TRBD1. V was pared by 0 bases and J by 2 bases, with 7 bases of the junction left unmatched. The germline CDR1 and CDR2 sequences are LGHNA and YNFKEQ. CDR3 length equals 16 residues. This CDR3 reads CASSQDRTGLAYEQYF. In DNA form, the CDR3 reads TGTGCCAGCAGCCAAGACCGGACAGGTTTAGCCTACGAGCAGTACTTC.

This clonotype appeared a single time. The rearrangement links TRBV19 to TRBJ1-5; D gene uncertain. V was trimmed by 1 base and J by 6 bases, leaving 13 bases between them. Germline values: CDR1 LNHDA, CDR2 SQIVND (reference sequence). The CDR3 extends over 15 amino acids. CDR3 loop: CASSIAYGEPQPQHF. The CDR3 DNA is TGTGCCAGTAGTATAGCATATGGGGAGCCTCAGCCCCAGCATTTT.

This clonotype was counted a few times. This chain connects TRBV5-1 to TRBJ1-1; 7 bases line up with TRBD1. This CDR3 spans 15 amino acids. V shed 0 bases, J shed 5 bases, and the junction held 7 bases outside the gene matches. Germline V gives CDR1 SGHRS, CDR2 YFSETQ. CDR3 nucleotides: TGCGCCAGCAGCTTGGCCTCAGGGGGGTATACTGAAGCTTTCTTT. This gives the protein CASSLASGGYTEAFF.

This clonotype came up once. The chain's CDR3 is CASSLGSHGAFF. The CDR3 coding sequence is TGTGCCAGCAGTTTAGGGTCCCATGGAGCTTTCTTT. This chain connects TRBV28 to TRBJ1-1; D remains ambiguous. V lost 2 bases and J lost 10, with 11 bases in between. CDR3 size: 12 residues. CDR1 is MDHEN and CDR2 is SYDVKM in the germline V gene.

The chain recombines TRBV3-1 with TRBJ2-2; TRBD1 agrees at 7 bases. The junction had 8 bases not matched to a gene; V was cut back by 4 bases and J by 6 bases. The germline V gene has CDR1 LGHDT and CDR2 YNNKEL (reference sequence). The CDR3 is made up of 15 amino acids. This CDR3 is CASSPSQGSAGELFF. DNA of the CDR3: TGTGCCAGCAGCCCTTCACAGGGGTCCGCCGGGGAGCTGTTTTTT.

This clonotype showed up just a few times. The rearrangement links TRBV4-2 to TRBJ2-7; either TRBD1 or TRBD2 may supply D (5 bases each). The CDR3 has 13 residues. Germline V gene lookup returns CDR1 LGHNA and CDR2 YNFKEQ. V was cut by 5 bases and J by 2 bases, with 10 bases left in between. The chain's CDR3 is CASSNRDAYEQYF. The CDR3 DNA is TGTGCCAGCAGCAACCGGGACGCCTACGAGCAGTACTTC.

The CDR3 loop reads CASSFIRDVSGANVLTF. CDR3 bases: TGTGCCAGCAGCTTCATCAGGGATGTCTCTGGGGCCAACGTCCTGACTTTC. The chain is built from TRBV28 and TRBJ2-6; a possible D gene is TRBD1 (5 bases). This CDR3 region has 17 residues. Germline CDR1 is MDHEN and CDR2 is SYDVKM. V was cut by 6 bases and J by 0 bases, with 15 bases left in between.

The gene calls are TRBV24-1 and TRBJ2-2; 13 nucleotides match TRBD2. The CDR3 has 18 residues. Germline V gene sequence: CDR1 KGHDR, CDR2 SFDVKD. V shed 5 bases and J 0 bases; nucleotides not matched to a gene: 5. The DNA for the CDR3 is TGTGCCACCAGTGTAGTGACTAGCGGGAGGCCGAACACCGGGGAGCTGTTTTTT. This sequence encodes CATSVVTSGRPNTGELFF.

This clonotype was recorded many times. The chain uses TRBV10-3 and TRBJ2-3; TRBD2 matches at 9 bases. V was pared by 4 bases and J by 5 bases, with 7 bases of the junction left unmatched. The CDR3 runs 15 residues. The germline V gene encodes CDR1 ENHRY and CDR2 SYGVKD. Here the CDR3 reads CAISVLAGEVDTQYF. The CDR3 bases are TGTGCCATCAGTGTTTTAGCGGGAGAGGTAGATACGCAGTATTTT.

The chain recombines TRBV7-2 with TRBJ1-5; 9 bases are a match to TRBD1. This CDR3 has 18 amino acids. The V and J ends lost 0 bases and 1 base, in that order; junction bases with no gene match: 7. The germline gives CDR1 SGHTA, CDR2 FQGNSA. CDR3 bases: TGTGCCAGCAGCTTAGCGCAGGGACAGGGTCGAAGCAATCAGCCCCAGCATTTT. Translation: CASSLAQGQGRSNQPQHF.

This clonotype was recorded a few times. The chain links TRBV4-3 to TRBJ2-4; no clear D gene. The CDR3 totals 14 residues. The germline V gene has CDR1 LGHNA and CDR2 YSLEER. Trimming removed 0 bases from V and 0 bases from J, with 3 bases in between. CDR3 in amino acids: CASSQDTAKNIQYF. The CDR3 DNA reads TGCGCCAGCAGCCAAGATACAGCCAAAAACATTCAGTACTTC.

V gene TRBV29-1 combines with J gene TRBJ2-7, with TRBD1 matching over 7 bases. Germline assignment: CDR1 SQVTM and CDR2 ANQGSEA. The CDR3 sequence is 13 residues long. Unmatched junction bases numbered 9, after V lost 7 bases and J lost 3 bases. The CDR3 DNA reads TGCAGCGCTGCCCGGGCAGGGGGCTACGAGCAGTACTTC. Its translation: CSAARAGGYEQYF.

The genes are TRBV18 and TRBJ2-3; D unresolved. Trimming pared 0 bases from V and 1 base from J, leaving 8 bases between. The germline CDR1 and CDR2 sequences are KGHSH and LQKENI. The CDR3 length is 15 residues. The DNA of the CDR3 is TGTGCCAGCTCACCACCAAACTACCGCACAGATACGCAGTATTTT. This translates into CASSPPNYRTDTQYF.

This clonotype was observed a handful of times. The gene calls are TRBV19 and TRBJ2-2, with 10 bases fitting TRBD1. The germline CDR1 and CDR2 sequences are LNHDA and SQIVND (reference sequence). V shed 4 bases and J 6 bases; nucleotides not matched to a gene: 8. The CDR3 is made up of 16 amino acids. The CDR3 loop is CASSNQRTGGAGELFF. In DNA form, the CDR3 reads TGTGCCAGTAGTAACCAACGGACAGGGGGTGCCGGGGAGCTGTTTTTT.

The chain carries TRBV6-5 and TRBJ2-3; a weak D match, TRBD2 (6 bases). CDR1 MNHEY and CDR2 SVGAGI come from the germline V gene. The CDR3 spans 15 residues. Trimming removed 2 bases from V and 1 base from J, with 10 bases in between. CDR3 sequence reads: CASSYGGIGTDTQYF. CDR3 in DNA: TGTGCCAGCAGTTACGGCGGGATTGGCACAGATACGCAGTATTTT.

The chain recombines TRBV27 with TRBJ2-3, with no clear D. This CDR3 spans 14 amino acids. V was clipped by 1 base and J by 4 bases, with 9 bases between them. Germline V gives CDR1 MNHEY, CDR2 SMNVEV (reference sequence). CDR3 coding DNA: TGTGCCAGCAGTTTATTTGTCCGGGCAGATACGCAGTATTTT. Translated: CASSLFVRADTQYF.

The table lists this clonotype with a few counts. The rearrangement uses TRBV6-1 and TRBJ2-1; D not resolved. This CDR3 contains 13 residues. The V gene lost 4 bases and the J gene lost 6 bases, with 10 bases spanning the gap. The germline CDR1 and CDR2 sequences are MNHNS and SASEGT. The CDR3 bases are TGTGCCAGCAGTGCCGCGTCTGGCAATGAGCAGTTCTTC. This translates into CASSAASGNEQFF.

There are many counts of this clonotype. The J gene is TRBJ2-3, the V gene TRBV5-1; TRBD1 matches 7 bases. The V and J ends lost 4 bases and 3 bases, in that order; junction bases with no gene match: 5. CDR1 SGHRS and CDR2 YFSETQ come from the germline V gene. There are 14 residues in the CDR3. Here the CDR3 reads CASSRDRETDTQYF. CDR3 DNA: TGCGCCAGCAGCCGGGACAGAGAGACAGATACGCAGTATTTT.

This clonotype was found a few times. The chain is built from TRBV28 and TRBJ2-2, with 9 bases fitting TRBD2. The CDR3 loop spans 16 amino acids. CDR1 MDHEN and CDR2 SYDVKM come from the germline V gene. J gave up 3 bases and V 3 bases, and 5 bases lay outside the gene matches. This CDR3 reads CASSLREGRDTGELFF. CDR3 nucleotide sequence: TGTGCCAGCAGTTTGCGGGAGGGCCGGGACACCGGGGAGCTGTTTTTT.

The V call is TRBV4-3, the J call TRBJ2-7; D is unclear. This CDR3 region has 13 residues. Germline values: CDR1 LGHNA, CDR2 YSLEER. Trimming pared 4 bases from V and 6 bases from J, leaving 13 bases between. The CDR3 nucleotides read TGCGCCAGCAGCCGCCGGACCTTAGGCGAGCAGTACTTC. This encodes CASSRRTLGEQYF.